This TCR beta chain originates from a study of patients and donors after allogeneic stem cell transplantation. This clonotype was counted at least ten times. J lost 2 bases, V lost 5 bases, and 7 bases had no gene match. There are 16 residues in the CDR3. MiXCR was run by TCRdb on the RT-PCR reads, yielding one entry per CDR3 protein. The sample yields approximately 250,000 distinct CDR3 sequences, over 12% seen once. Material for sequencing was blood, either unsorted or a sorted T cell fraction (not recorded which). The chain couples TRBV12-3 or TRBV12-4 to TRBJ2-4; 9 bases align to TRBD2. The sequence came from a human donor who was either an allogeneic HSCT recipient or a stem cell or donor lymphocyte infusion donor (not recorded which). It is not recorded whose cells these are; they may come from a transplant donor. The DNA for the CDR3 is TGTGCCAGCAGTCCTTTAGCGGGAGTATCCAAAAACATTCAGTACTTC. Translation gives CASSPLAGVSKNIQYF.